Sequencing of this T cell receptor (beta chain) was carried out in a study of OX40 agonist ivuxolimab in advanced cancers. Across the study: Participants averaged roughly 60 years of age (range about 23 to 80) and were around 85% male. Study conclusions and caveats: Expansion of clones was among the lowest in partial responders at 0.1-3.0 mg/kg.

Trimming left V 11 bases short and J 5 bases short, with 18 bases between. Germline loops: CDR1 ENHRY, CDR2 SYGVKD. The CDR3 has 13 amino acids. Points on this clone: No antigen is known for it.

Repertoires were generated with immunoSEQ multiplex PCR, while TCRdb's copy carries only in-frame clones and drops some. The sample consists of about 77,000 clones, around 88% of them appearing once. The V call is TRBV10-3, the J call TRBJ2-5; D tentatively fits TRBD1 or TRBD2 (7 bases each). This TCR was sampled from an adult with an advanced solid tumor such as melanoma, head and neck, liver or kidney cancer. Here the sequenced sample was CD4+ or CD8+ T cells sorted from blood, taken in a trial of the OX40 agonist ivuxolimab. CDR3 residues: CAATDREGETQYF. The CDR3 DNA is TGTGCCGCGACTGACAGGGAGGGGGAGACCCAGTACTTC.